The 5 T cell receptor beta chains below all came from one sample that was sequenced in a study of Ad26.COV2.S vaccination and SARS-CoV-2 variants. The treatment: around 19 received Ad26.COV2.S at low or high dose, single or two shots; 5 received placebo; per-sample allocation not given. Sampling was done on day 63 after the first vaccine or placebo injection. Data came from immunoSEQ multiplex PCR; TCRdb stores just in-frame clones and leaves some out. In the table there are about 350,000 clones, about 85% of which are singletons. The input for sequencing was peripheral blood, taken in a trial of Ad26.COV2.S vaccine versus placebo. Source of these receptors: a person aged 18-65 years who received the Ad26.COV2.S COVID-19 vaccine or a placebo.

The CDR3 reads CASSRQIAGTQETQYF. CDR3 nucleotides: TGTGCCAGCAGCCGACAAATAGCGGGTACTCAAGAGACCCAGTACTTC. The chain links TRBV16 to TRBJ2-5; 7 bases align to TRBD2. The CDR3 covers 16 residues. The V gene end was trimmed by 4 bases and the J gene end by 2 bases; junction bases not matched to a gene: 10. In germline, CDR1 is KGHSY, CDR2 FQNENV.

This clone appeared once. An end of the junction does not agree with germline; a read error may underlie this. This chain joins TRBV28 and TRBJ2-4; 8 bases agree with TRBD1. CDR3 length: 11 residues. Germline CDR1 and CDR2: MDHEN and SYDVKM. The CDR3 sequence is CASSFGQGWDF. CDR3 coding DNA: TGTGCCAGCAGTTTCGGACAGGGATGGGACTTC. The entire variable domain, with the rest obtained from reference TRBV28 and TRBJ2-4, is as follows: DVKVTQSSRYLVKRTGEKVFLECVQDMDHENMFWYRQDPGLGLRLIYFSYDVKMKEKGDIPEGYSVSREKKERFSLILESASTNQTSMYLCASSFGQGWDFGAGTRLSVL.

The genes are TRBV4-1 and TRBJ1-3, with 8 bases aligning to TRBD1. Germline V CDR1 and CDR2: MGHRA, YSYEKL. With 0 bases clipped from V and 8 bases from J, the junction kept 9 bases outside the gene matches. The CDR3 has 16 amino acids. The CDR3 reads CASSQDQRTGWDTIYF. The CDR3 nucleotides read TGCGCCAGCAGCCAAGATCAAAGGACAGGGTGGGACACCATATATTTT.

The CDR3 DNA is TGTGCCAGCAGGGGAGACCCTTATAGGGGTGGCTACACCTTC. Encoded protein: CASRGDPYRGGYTF. The V call is TRBV27, the J call TRBJ1-2, with TRBD1 as a possible D gene (5 bases). Between the trimmed V and J ends, which lost 6 bases and 7 bases, there was a span of 18 bases. The germline V gene encodes CDR1 MNHEY and CDR2 SMNVEV (reference sequence). The CDR3 loop spans 14 amino acids.

This clone was detected only once. The CDR3, as DNA: TGTGCCAGCAGTAGATCACAGGTGAACACTGAAGCTTTCTTT. The encoded protein is CASSRSQVNTEAFF. The chain has TRBV2 and TRBJ1-1; maybe TRBD1 (5 bases). From germline, CDR1 is SNHLY and CDR2 FYNNEI. V lost 5 bases and J lost 0, with 10 bases in between. CDR3 length: 14 amino acids.